The source of this TCR beta chain is a study of response to subunit inactivated influenza vaccine. Overall study results and limits: It was suggested by the authors that few new T cells are recruited by each seasonal influenza vaccination.

The length of the CDR3 is 15 residues. The V gene's germline CDR1 is MNHNS and CDR2 SASEGT. V was clipped by 8 bases and J by 8 bases; unmatched bases: 14. From the RT-PCR reads, TCRdb called clonotypes with MiXCR, one entry per CDR3 protein. The sample consists of some 190,000 distinct CDR3 sequences, approximately 14% of them appearing once. In this sample, this clonotype turned up a few times. What it binds is unknown. The receptor's source is a man aged 50 to 59 who received an inactivated influenza vaccine. Material: CD8+ T cells sorted from PBMCs, obtained around 5 days after vaccination. This sequence joins TRBV6-1 and TRBJ2-2; 7 bases map to TRBD1. CDR3 loop: CASQGEGAGIGELFF. CDR3 nucleotides: TGTGCCAGCCAAGGCGAGGGGGCCGGGATAGGGGAGCTGTTTTTT.